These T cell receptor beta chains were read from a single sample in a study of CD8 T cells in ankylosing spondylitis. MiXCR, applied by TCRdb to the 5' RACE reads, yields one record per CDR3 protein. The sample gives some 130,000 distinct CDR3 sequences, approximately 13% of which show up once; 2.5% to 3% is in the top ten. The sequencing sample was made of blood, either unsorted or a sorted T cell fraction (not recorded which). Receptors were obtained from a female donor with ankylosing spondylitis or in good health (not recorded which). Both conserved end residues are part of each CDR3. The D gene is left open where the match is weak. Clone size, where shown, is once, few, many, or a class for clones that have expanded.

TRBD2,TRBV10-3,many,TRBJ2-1,TGTGCCATCAGTGGACTAGCGGGAGGAGCCGATGAGCAGTTCTTC,CAISGLAGGADEQFF
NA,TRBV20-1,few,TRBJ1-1,TGCAGTGCGCCGGACAGGAACACTGAAGCTTTCTTT,CSAPDRNTEAFF
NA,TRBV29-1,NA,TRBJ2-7,TGCAGCGTTGTACCGAATGGGTTCTACGAGCAGTACTTC,CSVVPNGFYEQYF
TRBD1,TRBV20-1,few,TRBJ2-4,TGCAGTGCGAGTCCGGACAGGTCTGAAAACATTCAGTACTTC,CSASPDRSENIQYF
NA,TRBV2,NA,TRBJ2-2,TGTGCCAGCATCAAAATGGCGAACACCGGGGAGCTGTTTTTT,CASIKMANTGELFF
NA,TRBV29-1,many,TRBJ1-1,TGCAGCGTTAACCACGGGGAGGGTGAAGCTTTCTTT,CSVNHGEGEAFF
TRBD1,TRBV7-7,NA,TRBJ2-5,TGTGCTAGCAGCTTAGACGGGACAGGGTCTTATGCGACCCAGTACTTC,CASSLDGTGSYATQYF
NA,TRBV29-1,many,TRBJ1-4,TGCAGCGTTGTCCTTCTGGGTGAAAAACTGTTTTTT,CSVVLLGEKLFF
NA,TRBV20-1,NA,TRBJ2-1,TGCAGTGCTAGAGATCTATTGGGGTCTAGCGTCTACAATGAGCAGTTCTTC,CSARDLLGSSVYNEQFF
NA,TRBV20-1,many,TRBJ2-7,TGCAGTGCTACCCACCCCACGACAGAAATCGAGCAGTACTTC,CSATHPTTEIEQYF
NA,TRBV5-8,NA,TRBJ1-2,TGTGCCAGCAGCTTCTACGGCTACACCTTC,CASSFYGYTF
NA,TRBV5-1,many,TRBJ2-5,TGCGCCAGCAGCAAATCTCAAGAGACCCAGTACTTC,CASSKSQETQYF
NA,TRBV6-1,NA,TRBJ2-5,TGTGCCAGCAGGAGGACCACAGGGCACGAGACCCAGTACTTC,CASRRTTGHETQYF
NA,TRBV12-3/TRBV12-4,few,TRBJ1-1,TGTGCCAGCAGTCCAGGACTGGGTGAAGCTTTCTTT,CASSPGLGEAFF
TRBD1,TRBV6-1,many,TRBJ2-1,TGTGCCAGCAGAGTACAGGGGGCCTCAAACAATGAGCAGTTCTTC,CASRVQGASNNEQFF
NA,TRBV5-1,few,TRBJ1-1,TGCGCCAGCAGCGGACAAGGAATGAACACTGAAGCTTTCTTT,CASSGQGMNTEAFF
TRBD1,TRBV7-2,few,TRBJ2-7,TGTGCCGGCAGCTTAGTAGCACAGGGGTCCTACGAGCAGTACTTC,CAGSLVAQGSYEQYF
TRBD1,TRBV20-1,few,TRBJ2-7,TGCAGTGCTGGAGGGACAGGGAAGGACGAGCAGTACTTC,CSAGGTGKDEQYF
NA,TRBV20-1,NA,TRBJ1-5,TGCAGTGCTAGGGTGACAGCTAGCAATCAGCCCCAGCATTTT,CSARVTASNQPQHF
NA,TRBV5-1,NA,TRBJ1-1,TGCGCCAGCAGCTTGGTGGCCGGAGGTGTATACACTGAAGCTTTCTTT,CASSLVAGGVYTEAFF
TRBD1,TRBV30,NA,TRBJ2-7,TGTGCCTGGAGTTATGCCGGGACAGGGGCCTACGAGCAGTACTTC,CAWSYAGTGAYEQYF
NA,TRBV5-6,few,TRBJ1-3,TGTGCCAGCAGCGGGGCAGGCACCTCTGGAAACACCATATATTTT,CASSGAGTSGNTIYF